These T cell receptor beta chains were read from a single sample in a study of chronic HIV infection and antiretroviral therapy. TCRdb called the 5' RACE reads again in MiXCR, with one record for every CDR3 protein. The repertoire holds 39,000 or so distinct CDR3 sequences, with around 8.7% as singletons. The sample was peripheral blood. The origin of the receptors is an adult who had HIV and had not received antiretroviral therapy, or was an uninfected healthy control (not recorded which). The CDR3 runs from the conserved cysteine through the conserved F or W. Fields, in order: J gene, V gene, D gene, clone size, CDR3 protein, CDR3 DNA. A D gene is named only where the DNA matches it firmly. Where a row states a size, it is once, few, many or the class of an expanded clone; other rows omit it.

J: TRBJ1-1
V: TRBV5-1
D: -
size: few
CDR3: CASSLEGMNTEAFF
DNA: TGCGCCAGCAGCTTGGAGGGGATGAACACTGAAGCTTTCTTT

J: TRBJ1-2
V: TRBV2
D: -
size: -
CDR3: CASRQGKRYTF
DNA: TGTGCCAGCAGGCAGGGGAAGCGCTACACCTTC

J: TRBJ1-1
V: TRBV20-1
D: TRBD1
size: few
CDR3: CSARRQGQNTEAFF
DNA: TGCAGTGCTCGCCGACAGGGACAGAACACTGAAGCTTTCTTT

J: TRBJ1-1
V: TRBV29-1
D: -
size: -
CDR3: CSVDRLEAEAFF
DNA: TGCAGCGTTGATCGCCTGGAAGCTGAAGCTTTCTTT

J: TRBJ2-3
V: TRBV29-1
D: TRBD2
size: many
CDR3: CSVVGTLAGGLGTQYF
DNA: TGCAGCGTTGTGGGGACCCTAGCGGGAGGGCTAGGTACGCAGTATTTT

J: TRBJ2-3
V: TRBV6-4
D: TRBD1
size: medium-sized
CDR3: CASSDSGGADTQYF
DNA: TGTGCCAGCAGTGACTCAGGGGGCGCAGATACGCAGTATTTT

J: TRBJ2-1
V: TRBV19
D: TRBD2
size: many
CDR3: CASSIWYWREGRTGNEQFF
DNA: TGTGCCAGTAGTATATGGTACTGGCGGGAGGGCCGTACGGGCAATGAGCAGTTCTTC

J: TRBJ2-1
V: TRBV7-3
D: TRBD2
size: few
CDR3: CASSSGMTAGWDEQFF
DNA: TGTGCCAGCAGCTCTGGCATGACAGCGGGGTGGGATGAGCAGTTCTTC

J: TRBJ2-3
V: TRBV28
D: TRBD2
size: many
CDR3: CASSSIAGVWADTQYF
DNA: TGTGCCAGCAGTTCGATAGCGGGAGTCTGGGCAGATACGCAGTATTTT

J: TRBJ2-7
V: TRBV4-2
D: -
size: many
CDR3: CASSQDKSMVRDSEYEQYF
DNA: TGTGCCAGCAGCCAAGATAAATCAATGGTGCGGGACAGCGAGTACGAGCAGTACTTC

J: TRBJ1-4
V: TRBV10-3
D: -
size: -
CDR3: CASRGATNEKLFF
DNA: TGTGCCAGCCGCGGAGCAACTAATGAAAAACTGTTTTTT

J: TRBJ1-2
V: TRBV6-6
D: TRBD1
size: few
CDR3: CASSYHRGGNYGYTF
DNA: TGTGCCAGCAGTTACCACAGGGGAGGGAACTATGGCTACACCTTC

J: TRBJ1-1
V: TRBV5-6
D: -
size: many
CDR3: CASSRSGNTEAFF
DNA: TGTGCCAGCAGCCGGTCCGGGAACACTGAAGCTTTCTTT

J: TRBJ1-2
V: TRBV29-1
D: TRBD1
size: few
CDR3: CSATTGTGTYGYTF
DNA: TGCAGCGCTACGACCGGGACAGGCACCTATGGCTACACCTTC

J: TRBJ2-1
V: TRBV24-1
D: -
size: few
CDR3: CATSDLQVAGNEQFF
DNA: TGTGCCACCAGTGATTTGCAAGTAGCAGGTAATGAGCAGTTCTTC

J: TRBJ2-7
V: TRBV28
D: TRBD1
size: -
CDR3: CATRQGLYEQYF
DNA: TGTGCCACTCGACAGGGTTTGTACGAGCAGTACTTC

J: TRBJ2-3
V: TRBV2
D: TRBD2
size: -
CDR3: CATGTSGTDTQYF
DNA: TGTGCCACCGGGACTAGCGGCACAGATACGCAGTATTTT

J: TRBJ2-7
V: TRBV28
D: -
size: many
CDR3: CASSPPAGSSYEQYF
DNA: TGTGCCAGCAGTCCCCCGGCAGGGAGCTCCTACGAGCAGTACTTC

J: TRBJ2-3
V: TRBV29-1
D: -
size: -
CDR3: CSVSDGTDTQYF
DNA: TGCAGCGTTAGTGACGGCACAGATACGCAGTATTTT

J: TRBJ2-2
V: TRBV20-1
D: TRBD2
size: few
CDR3: CSARELAVNTGELFF
DNA: TGCAGTGCTAGAGAACTAGCGGTGAACACCGGGGAGCTGTTTTTT

J: TRBJ2-6
V: TRBV27
D: -
size: -
CDR3: CASSAGGSSGANVLTF
DNA: TGTGCCAGCTCGGCGGGCGGCAGCTCTGGGGCCAACGTCCTGACTTTC

J: TRBJ2-7
V: TRBV5-1
D: -
size: many
CDR3: CASSLEGHIYEQYF
DNA: TGCGCCAGCAGCTTGGAGGGACACATCTACGAGCAGTACTTC

J: TRBJ2-7
V: TRBV29-1
D: TRBD2
size: many
CDR3: CSVELAGRRSEQYF
DNA: TGCAGCGTTGAACTAGCGGGAAGGCGGAGCGAGCAGTACTTC

J: TRBJ2-1
V: TRBV20-1
D: -
size: -
CDR3: CSARDAREHDNEQFF
DNA: TGCAGTGCTAGAGATGCCCGGGAGCATGACAATGAGCAGTTCTTC

J: TRBJ2-5
V: TRBV28
D: TRBD2
size: -
CDR3: CASSLSGLAGGTQYF
DNA: TGTGCCAGCAGTTTATCTGGACTAGCGGGAGGGACCCAGTACTTC

J: TRBJ2-7
V: TRBV5-1
D: -
size: many
CDR3: CASSLSTSYYEQYF
DNA: TGCGCCAGCAGCTTGAGTACTAGCTACTACGAGCAGTACTTC

J: TRBJ2-7
V: TRBV7-9
D: -
size: many
CDR3: CASSARTLPYEQYF
DNA: TGTGCCAGCAGCGCCCGGACCCTCCCCTACGAGCAGTACTTC

J: TRBJ2-1
V: TRBV20-1
D: TRBD2
size: few
CDR3: CSASTRTSGKMDEQFF
DNA: TGCAGTGCTAGCACCCGGACTAGCGGGAAGATGGATGAGCAGTTCTTC

J: TRBJ1-1
V: TRBV2
D: -
size: many
CDR3: CASSGPTGVNTEAFF
DNA: TGTGCCAGCAGTGGCCCGACAGGAGTTAACACTGAAGCTTTCTTT

J: TRBJ2-3
V: TRBV4-2
D: TRBD2
size: many
CDR3: CASSQALAGRSTDTQYF
DNA: TGTGCCAGCAGCCAAGCATTAGCGGGACGTAGCACAGATACGCAGTATTTT

J: TRBJ2-3
V: TRBV6-2/TRBV6-3
D: -
size: few
CDR3: CASSWASQRGTDTQYF
DNA: TGTGCCAGCAGTTGGGCCTCCCAGCGGGGCACAGATACGCAGTATTTT

J: TRBJ1-2
V: TRBV5-1
D: TRBD1
size: few
CDR3: CASSHGQAQDYGYTF
DNA: TGCGCCAGCAGCCACGGACAGGCCCAAGACTATGGCTACACCTTC

J: TRBJ2-1
V: TRBV2
D: -
size: few
CDR3: CASSGVGAEQFF
DNA: TGTGCCAGCAGTGGGGTGGGCGCTGAGCAGTTCTTC

J: TRBJ2-1
V: TRBV28
D: TRBD2
size: -
CDR3: CASSSILSGNEQFF
DNA: TGTGCCAGCAGCTCTATCCTTAGCGGGAATGAGCAGTTCTTC

J: TRBJ1-1
V: TRBV4-1
D: -
size: -
CDR3: CASSHGSQGPEAFF
DNA: TGCGCCAGCAGCCATGGAAGTCAGGGGCCTGAAGCTTTCTTT

J: TRBJ2-6
V: TRBV28
D: -
size: many
CDR3: CASSLRGSRANVLTF
DNA: TGTGCCAGCAGTTTACGGGGCTCTCGGGCCAACGTCCTGACTTTC

J: TRBJ2-3
V: TRBV2
D: TRBD2
size: -
CDR3: CASRGLADTDTQYF
DNA: TGTGCCAGCAGGGGACTAGCGGACACAGATACGCAGTATTTT

J: TRBJ1-1
V: TRBV4-2
D: -
size: few
CDR3: CASSQAQNTEAFF
DNA: TGTGCCAGCAGCCAAGCACAGAACACTGAAGCTTTCTTT

J: TRBJ1-6
V: TRBV28
D: -
size: -
CDR3: CASSREEQGSLHF
DNA: TGTGCCAGCAGCCGGGAAGAACAGGGCTCCCTCCACTTT

J: TRBJ2-7
V: TRBV2
D: -
size: few
CDR3: CASSEIAAVGFYEQYF
DNA: TGTGCCAGCAGCGAAATCGCAGCGGTAGGCTTTTACGAGCAGTACTTC

J: TRBJ2-3
V: TRBV2
D: -
size: many
CDR3: CASSVMATDTQYF
DNA: TGTGCCAGCAGCGTCATGGCCACAGATACGCAGTATTTT

J: TRBJ1-4
V: TRBV4-3
D: -
size: few
CDR3: CASSQDGRGTNEKLFF
DNA: TGCGCCAGCAGCCAAGATGGCAGGGGCACTAATGAAAAACTGTTTTTT

J: TRBJ2-1
V: TRBV11-2
D: TRBD2
size: -
CDR3: CASSPVSGGYNEQFF
DNA: TGTGCCAGCAGCCCCGTTAGCGGGGGCTACAATGAGCAGTTCTTC

J: TRBJ2-1
V: TRBV4-3
D: TRBD1
size: few
CDR3: CASSQDPGQGNNEQFF
DNA: TGCGCCAGCAGCCAAGATCCTGGACAGGGTAACAATGAGCAGTTCTTC

J: TRBJ1-1
V: TRBV18
D: -
size: few
CDR3: CASSPARMNTEAFF
DNA: TGTGCCAGCTCACCGGCCCGCATGAACACTGAAGCTTTCTTT

J: TRBJ2-2
V: TRBV29-1
D: TRBD2
size: many
CDR3: CSVEVGLEGELFF
DNA: TGCAGCGTTGAAGTCGGACTAGAAGGGGAGCTGTTTTTT